This T cell receptor (beta chain) was identified in a study of CD4 T cells in relation to SARS-CoV-2 and coronaviruses. About this clone: The antigen remains undetermined.

V lost 5 bases, J lost 8 bases, and 13 bases lay in between. The CDR3 runs 14 residues. Germline assignment: CDR1 SGHDN and CDR2 FVKESK. Some clones are missing from TCRdb's copy, which holds only in-frame ones; the method was immunoSEQ multiplex PCR. The sample records over 15,000 clones, roughly 80% being singletons. CD4+ T cells from unexposed donors were obtained before the COVID-19 pandemic (2011-2018). CD4+ T cells were isolated from the cells after nine to eleven days of culture. This sequence joins TRBV14 and TRBJ1-6; possibly TRBD1 for D (6 bases). The sample was CD4+ T cells from PBMCs, cultured in vitro. The sequence was obtained from a human donor in good health. This CDR3 reads CASSSTGSHSPLHF. The CDR3 DNA sequence: TGTGCCAGCAGCTCCACAGGGTCACATTCACCCCTCCACTTT. Combining the CDR3 with reference TRBV14 and TRBJ1-6 gives the whole variable domain EAGVTQFPSHSVIEKGQTVTLRCDPISGHDNLYWYRRVMGKEIKFLLHFVKESKQDESGMPNNRFLAERTGGTYSTLKVQPAELEDSGVYFCASSSTGSHSPLHFGNGTRLTVT.